The 6 T cell receptor beta chains given below trace back to one sample, sequenced in a study of blood T cell repertoires in COVID-19. The method was immunoSEQ multiplex PCR; TCRdb's version includes in-frame clones alone and lacks a portion of them. The sample lists approximately 70,000 clones, about 88% occurring once. The material sequenced was peripheral blood. All receptors come from a man between 65 and 85 years old with active COVID-19.

This clone has more than one count but fewer than ten. The chain recombines TRBV19 with TRBJ1-4; 7 bases agree with TRBD1. The CDR3 has 14 residues. The trim removed 5 bases at V and 5 bases at J, leaving 5 bases unmatched. The V gene's germline CDR1 is LNHDA and CDR2 SQIVND (reference sequence). The CDR3 DNA follows: TGTGCCAGTAGTCCACAGGGGTTAAATGAAAAACTGTTTTTT. This encodes CASSPQGLNEKLFF.

The chain combines TRBV28 with TRBJ1-6; D possibly corresponds to TRBD1 (5 bases). Germline CDR1 reads MDHEN; CDR2 reads SYDVKM. V lost 3 bases and J lost 9, with 12 bases in between. This CDR3 has 14 residues. The CDR3 coding sequence is TGTGCCAGCAGTTTCCCAGGGCTTGGTTCACCCCTCCACTTT. This encodes CASSFPGLGSPLHF.

In its sample, this clone was seen once. V and J are TRBV7-2 and TRBJ2-1; maybe TRBD2 (6 bases). The V and J ends lost 6 bases and 0 bases respectively, with 6 bases between them. CDR1 SGHTA and CDR2 FQGNSA come from the germline V gene. CDR3 size: 13 residues. The CDR3 bases are TGTGCCAGCAGGGGGGGCTCCTACAATGAGCAGTTCTTC. Translated, it gives CASRGGSYNEQFF.

This rearrangement joins TRBV18 to TRBJ2-3; 8 bases map to TRBD1. Germline lookup yields CDR1 KGHSH and CDR2 LQKENI. Losses at the gene ends were 2 bases for V and 4 bases for J; bases not matched to a gene: 5. The CDR3 has 15 amino acids. This CDR3 reads CASSPAQGAADTQYF. The DNA for the CDR3 is TGTGCCAGCTCACCAGCCCAGGGGGCTGCAGATACGCAGTATTTT.

This chain joins TRBV24-1 and TRBJ2-3; a possible D gene is TRBD1 (6 bases). The CDR3 covers 12 residues. Germline-derived CDR1 and CDR2 are KGHDR and SFDVKD. The germline V and J ends were trimmed by 12 bases and 6 bases, with 15 bases remaining between them. The CDR3 nucleotides read TGTGCCGCGGGCAGGGGTGCGGATACGCAGTATTTT. Translated, it gives CAAGRGADTQYF.

V gene TRBV27 combines with J gene TRBJ1-6; TRBD1 aligns across 7 bases. With V trimmed by 8 bases and J by 6 bases, 7 bases remained unmatched. Germline-derived CDR1 and CDR2 are MNHEY and SMNVEV (reference sequence). The CDR3 is 14 residues long. DNA of the CDR3: TGTGCCAGCCGCACCGGGGACAGTAATTCACCCCTCCACTTT. It codes for CASRTGDSNSPLHF.